This T cell receptor (beta chain) was sequenced in a study of CD4 T cells in relation to SARS-CoV-2 and coronaviruses. Overall study findings and caveats: Monoreactive clones expanded significantly more to SARS-CoV-2 than crossreactive clones did.

CD4 enrichment then naive enrichment separated naive from memory CD4+ cells. The CDR3 has 15 amino acids. Germline-derived CDR1 and CDR2 are MNHNS and SASEGT. Trimming stripped 1 base from V and 0 bases from J, with 7 bases between. On this clone: The antigen is unknown.

Naive and memory CD4+ T cell DNA was deep-sequenced without culture. Here immunoSEQ multiplex PCR was the method, and the copy in TCRdb shows in-frame clones only, minus some. The profile shows more than 30,000 clones, approximately 83% of them singletons. The specimen sequenced was memory CD4+ T cells from PBMCs. The receptor's source is an adult with COVID-19. The gene calls are TRBV6-1 and TRBJ1-5; perhaps TRBD1 as D (5 bases). CDR3 amino acids: CASSEGDGSNQPQHF. The DNA for the CDR3 is TGTGCCAGCAGTGAAGGGGACGGTAGCAATCAGCCCCAGCATTTT.